Shown below are 26 T cell receptor beta chains from a single sample sequenced in a study of shared clonotypes between healthy human individuals. Using immunoSEQ multiplex PCR, the repertoire was profiled, and TCRdb retains in-frame clones only, with some absent. The sample holds 2,500,000 or so clones, just over 90% seen once. What was sequenced was naive CD4+ T cells sorted from blood. Stated subset: CD45RA+ positively selected. These receptors were taken from a man aged 18 to 35 in good health.

This chain joins TRBV5-4 and TRBJ2-7; 8 bases align to TRBD2. Germline-derived CDR1 and CDR2 are SGHNT and YYREEE (reference sequence). This CDR3 is built from 16 residues. Trimming removed 0 bases from V and 5 bases from J; junction bases left unmatched: 10. CDR3 sequence reads: CASSLVAGGGRHEQYF. Here the CDR3 DNA reads TGTGCCAGCAGCTTGGTGGCTGGCGGGGGGCGTCACGAGCAGTACTTC.

The V gene is TRBV25-1, the J gene TRBJ2-3; no clear D. The V end lost 4 bases, the J end lost 6 bases, and 5 bases lay between the germline ends. Per germline, CDR1 MGHDK and CDR2 SYGVNS. This CDR3 region has 11 residues. Here the CDR3 DNA reads TGTGCCAGCAGTGGCGTGGATACGCAGTATTTT. The encoded protein is CASSGVDTQYF.

The rearrangement links TRBV7-3 to TRBJ1-4; D gene unclear. V was clipped by 5 bases and J by 3 bases, with 13 bases between them. Germline V lookup: CDR1 SGHTA, CDR2 FQGTGA. CDR3 size: 15 residues. Here the CDR3 reads CASSPKTGSNEKLFF. Here the CDR3 DNA reads TGTGCCAGCAGCCCTAAGACCGGGTCTAATGAAAAACTGTTTTTT.

The chain's CDR3 is CASSRDGYQETQYF. CDR3 in DNA: TGTGCCAGCAGCCGGGACGGCTACCAAGAGACCCAGTACTTC. The gene calls are TRBV5-4 and TRBJ2-5; D tentatively fits TRBD1 or TRBD2 (5 bases each). Germline loops: CDR1 SGHNT, CDR2 YYREEE (reference sequence). V was cut by 4 bases and J by 0 bases, with 10 bases left in between. The length of the CDR3 is 14 residues.

V usage is TRBV4-1 and J usage is TRBJ2-1; TRBD2 aligns across 13 bases. Germline V gene data show CDR1 as MGHRA and CDR2 as YSYEKL. The CDR3 spans 17 residues. Trimming cost V 3 bases and J 4 bases; bases outside gene matches: 6. CDR3 in DNA: TGCGCCAGCAGCCAGTCGGGACTAGCGGGAACTTACAATGAGCAGTTCTTC. It specifies CASSQSGLAGTYNEQFF.

The chain carries TRBV9 and TRBJ2-5, with TRBD2 matching 12 bases. The CDR3 consists of 16 residues. J was trimmed by 7 bases and V by 4 bases; bases with no gene match: 11. Germline V gene sequence: CDR1 SGDLS, CDR2 YYNGEE. CDR3 sequence reads: CASSIGLAGSPGTQYF. In nucleotides, the CDR3 is TGTGCCAGCAGCATTGGACTAGCGGGAAGTCCCGGGACCCAGTACTTC.

CDR3: CASSTGREDTEAFF. The CDR3 bases are TGTGCCAGCAGTACCGGTCGCGAAGACACTGAAGCTTTCTTT. The V gene is TRBV28, the J gene TRBJ1-1; D not certain. The CDR3 has 14 amino acids. The germline gives CDR1 MDHEN, CDR2 SYDVKM. Trimming removed 5 bases at V and 3 bases at J, with 13 bases between.

This clone has just one count. Distinct nucleotide sequences in the sample also encode this CDR3. The rearrangement joins TRBV5-6 to TRBJ2-1; D perhaps matches TRBD1 (5 bases). The ends were cut back, 4 bases at V and 8 bases at J, with 10 bases in the middle. The CDR3 is 12 residues long. The germline gives CDR1 SGHDT, CDR2 YYEEEE. The CDR3 DNA reads TGTGCCAGCAGCCCAGGGCTTGATGAGCAGTTCTTC. Amino acids: CASSPGLDEQFF. Full variable domain (missing parts from reference TRBV5-6 and TRBJ2-1): DAGVTQSPTHLIKTRGQQVTLRCSPKSGHDTVSWYQQALGQGPQFIFQYYEEEERQRGNFPDRFSGHQFPNYSSELNVNALLLGDSALYLCASSPGLDEQFFGPGTRLTVL.

This chain links TRBV2 with TRBJ2-7, with D maybe TRBD1 (6 bases). The CDR3 runs 13 residues. The germline V gene has CDR1 SNHLY and CDR2 FYNNEI. With 8 bases removed from V and 4 bases from J, the gap between germline ends came to 15 bases. This CDR3 reads CASADGQPYEQYF. As DNA, the CDR3 is TGTGCCAGCGCGGATGGACAGCCTTACGAGCAGTACTTC.

This chain joins TRBV5-4 and TRBJ2-1; 8 nucleotides line up with TRBD1. The CDR3 length is 16 residues. Trimming removed 4 bases from V and 11 bases from J; junction bases left unmatched: 17. The germline V gene has CDR1 SGHNT and CDR2 YYREEE (reference sequence). The DNA of the CDR3 is TGTGCCAGCAGCATACAGACAGGGGCCGGAGACCAAAAGCAGTTCTTC. Translating it yields CASSIQTGAGDQKQFF.

This chain links TRBV6-5 with TRBJ1-4, with 8 bases lining up with TRBD1. Germline CDR1 is MNHEY and CDR2 is SVGAGI. Trimming cost V 5 bases and J 7 bases; bases outside gene matches: 6. CDR3 length equals 14 residues. This CDR3 is CASSEGQAGEKLFF. CDR3 bases: TGTGCCAGCAGTGAGGGACAGGCCGGTGAAAAACTGTTTTTT.

This chain connects TRBV7-2 to TRBJ2-7; 11 bases are a match to TRBD2. The CDR3 is 14 residues long. V shed 2 bases and J 6 bases; nucleotides not matched to a gene: 3. Germline CDR1 is SGHTA and CDR2 is FQGNSA. This CDR3 reads CASSLLAGGVEQYF. The CDR3 DNA reads as TGTGCCAGCAGCTTACTAGCGGGAGGTGTCGAGCAGTACTTC.

V gene TRBV19 combines with J gene TRBJ2-7, with TRBD2 as a possible D gene (5 bases). Trimming pared 7 bases from V and 1 base from J, leaving 14 bases between. The CDR3 runs 14 residues. Germline CDR1 LNHDA, CDR2 SQIVND (reference sequence). CDR3 sequence reads: CASKGTTRSYEQYF. CDR3 DNA sequence: TGTGCCAGTAAAGGAACAACTAGGTCCTACGAGCAGTACTTC.

The chain is built from TRBV20-1 and TRBJ1-2; D uncertain. CDR1 is DFQATT and CDR2 is SNEGSKA in the germline V gene (reference sequence). This CDR3 contains 11 residues. Trimming removed 6 bases at V and 6 bases at J, with 11 bases between. DNA for the CDR3: TGCAGTGCGTACGGGATTGATGGCTACACCTTC. Amino acid sequence: CSAYGIDGYTF.

The chain carries TRBV19 and TRBJ2-2, with D unclear. The length of the CDR3 is 15 residues. V was pared by 3 bases and J by 6 bases, with 14 bases between. The germline gives CDR1 LNHDA, CDR2 SQIVND (reference sequence). The CDR3 DNA is TGTGCCAGTAGTATCGGTTTAGTTATCTCCGGGGAGCTGTTTTTT. Amino acids: CASSIGLVISGELFF. The whole variable domain, filled in from reference TRBV19 and TRBJ2-2, reads DGGITQSPKYLFRKEGQNVTLSCEQNLNHDAMYWYRQDPGQGLRLIYYSQIVNDFQKGDIAEGYSVSREKKESFPLTVTSAQKNPTAFYLCASSIGLVISGELFFGEGSRLTVL.

The chain recombines TRBV2 with TRBJ2-3; TRBD2 matches at 11 bases. Germline V gene data show CDR1 as SNHLY and CDR2 as FYNNEI. This CDR3 spans 15 amino acids. The J segment lost 4 bases and the V segment lost 6 bases, leaving 6 bases of the junction unmatched. DNA of the CDR3: TGTGCCAGCAGGCAGACTAGCGGGGAAGCAGATACGCAGTATTTT. It is translated as CASRQTSGEADTQYF.

V is TRBV28 and J is TRBJ1-4; D might be TRBD1 (6 bases). Germline values: CDR1 MDHEN, CDR2 SYDVKM. The CDR3 contains 14 residues. V lost 3 bases and J lost 8, with 13 bases in between. The CDR3 protein is CASSLGGQEEKLFF. The CDR3 DNA reads as TGTGCCAGCAGTTTGGGGGGGCAAGAAGAAAAACTGTTTTTT.

Details on this clone: The same CDR3 arises from other DNA sequences in this sample as well. The rearrangement uses TRBV18 and TRBJ2-7; D is ambiguous. The CDR3 covers 13 residues. The ends were cut back, 3 bases at V and 4 bases at J, with 10 bases in the middle. Germline V gene sequence: CDR1 KGHSH, CDR2 LQKENI. The CDR3 reads CASSPGLIYEQYF. CDR3 in DNA: TGTGCCAGCTCACCCGGCCTTATTTACGAGCAGTACTTC.

Comment on this clone: The same CDR3 arises from other DNA sequences in this sample as well. The gene calls are TRBV6-1 and TRBJ1-3; TRBD1 is a possible D gene (5 bases). Germline CDR1 is MNHNS and CDR2 is SASEGT. Trimming removed 5 bases from V and 0 bases from J, with 8 bases in between. The length of the CDR3 is 14 residues. DNA of the CDR3: TGTGCCAGCAGTCCCGGGACCTCTGGAAACACCATATATTTT. Amino acids: CASSPGTSGNTIYF.

The V gene is TRBV27, the J gene TRBJ1-4; D gene uncertain. The length of the CDR3 is 14 residues. Trimming stripped 8 bases from V and 0 bases from J, with 10 bases between. From germline, CDR1 is MNHEY and CDR2 SMNVEV (reference sequence). The chain's CDR3 is CASSGAATNEKLFF. CDR3 bases: TGTGCCAGCTCGGGTGCAGCAACTAATGAAAAACTGTTTTTT.

Concerning this clone itself: The same CDR3 is also encoded by other DNA sequences in this sample. The chain links TRBV18 to TRBJ2-7, with D tentatively TRBD1 or TRBD2 (5 bases each). The CDR3 is 14 residues long. V lost 3 bases to trimming and J lost 3 bases, with 12 bases between them. The germline gives CDR1 KGHSH, CDR2 LQKENI. CDR3 sequence: CASSPGRRHYEQYF. CDR3 bases: TGTGCCAGCTCACCGGGACGGCGACACTACGAGCAGTACTTC.

A note on this clone: The identical CDR3 is also encoded by other nucleotide sequences in the sample. The chain carries TRBV5-1 and TRBJ2-3; no clear D gene. Trimming took off 0 bases at V and 0 bases at J, with 5 bases between the two ends. CDR3 length: 14 amino acids. Germline V gene lookup returns CDR1 SGHRS and CDR2 YFSETQ. The CDR3 sequence is CASSLAESTDTQYF. CDR3 in DNA: TGCGCCAGCAGCTTGGCGGAGAGCACAGATACGCAGTATTTT.

The chain couples TRBV2 to TRBJ1-5, with D perhaps matching TRBD1 (5 bases). V lost 5 bases, J lost 4 bases, and 15 bases lay in between. The CDR3 has 15 residues. The germline CDR1 and CDR2 sequences are SNHLY and FYNNEI. CDR3 sequence reads: CASSLRDGANQPQHF. In DNA form, the CDR3 reads TGTGCCAGCAGTCTCAGGGACGGAGCAAATCAGCCCCAGCATTTT. The full variable domain, its missing parts supplied by reference TRBV2 and TRBJ1-5, is EPEVTQTPSHQVTQMGQEVILRCVPISNHLYFYWYRQILGQKVEFLVSFYNNEISEKSEIFDDQFSVERPDGSNFTLKIRSTKLEDSAMYFCASSLRDGANQPQHFGDGTRLSIL.

CDR3 region: CASSQDLGGGQYF. The CDR3 DNA sequence: TGTGCCAGCAGCCAAGATCTCGGGGGCGGGCAGTACTTC. The chain combines TRBV14 with TRBJ2-7; possibly TRBD1 or TRBD2 for D (6 bases each). V was cut by 0 bases and J by 9 bases, with 12 bases left in between. Germline-derived CDR1 and CDR2 are SGHDN and FVKESK. This CDR3 has 13 amino acids.

This chain links TRBV28 with TRBJ1-4; possible D gene TRBD1, 6 bases. The CDR3 is made up of 15 amino acids. The germline V and J ends were trimmed by 0 bases and 3 bases, with 8 bases remaining between them. Germline V lookup: CDR1 MDHEN, CDR2 SYDVKM. The CDR3 region is CASSLWGGPNEKLFF. In DNA, the CDR3 is TGTGCCAGCAGTTTATGGGGGGGGCCTAATGAAAAACTGTTTTTT.

V is TRBV7-2 and J is TRBJ2-7; 11 nucleotides align to TRBD2. Germline V gene data show CDR1 as SGHTA and CDR2 as FQGNSA. J gave up 0 bases and V 5 bases, and 9 bases lay outside the gene matches. The CDR3 is made up of 17 amino acids. CDR3 sequence reads: CASSGRGLAAFSYEQYF. The CDR3 DNA follows: TGTGCCAGCAGCGGCAGGGGACTAGCGGCGTTCTCCTACGAGCAGTACTTC.